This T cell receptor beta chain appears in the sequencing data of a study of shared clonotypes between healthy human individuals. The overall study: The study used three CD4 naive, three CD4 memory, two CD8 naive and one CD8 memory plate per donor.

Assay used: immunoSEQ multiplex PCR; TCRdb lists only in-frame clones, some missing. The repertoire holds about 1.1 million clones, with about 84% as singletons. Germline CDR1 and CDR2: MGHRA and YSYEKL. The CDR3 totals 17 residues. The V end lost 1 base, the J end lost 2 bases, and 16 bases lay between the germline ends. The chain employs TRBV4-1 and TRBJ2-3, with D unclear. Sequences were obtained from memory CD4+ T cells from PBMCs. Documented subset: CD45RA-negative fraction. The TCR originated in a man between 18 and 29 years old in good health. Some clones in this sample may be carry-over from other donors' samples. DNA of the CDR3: TGCGCCAGCAGCCAAGCCCTCGAGCCTTACTACACAGATACGCAGTATTTT. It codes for CASSQALEPYYTDTQYF.